The sequence of this T cell receptor (beta chain) was determined in a study of blood T cell repertoires in COVID-19. Some clones are missing from TCRdb's copy, which holds only in-frame ones; the method was immunoSEQ multiplex PCR. In the table there are approximately 330,000 clones, around nine tenths of which are singletons. The source of this sequence is a woman aged 25 to 39 who had recovered from COVID-19. Sequencing was done on a sample of PBMCs or T cells enriched from blood (not recorded which).

The CDR3 reads CASRHLGRDRSKDTQYF. CDR3 sequence (DNA): TGCGCCAGCAGACACCTGGGCCGGGACAGATCGAAAGATACGCAGTATTTT. This chain joins TRBV4-1 and TRBJ2-3; 7 bases map to TRBD1. With 6 bases clipped from V and 5 bases from J, the junction kept 17 bases outside the gene matches. This CDR3 comprises 17 residues. Germline assignment: CDR1 MGHRA and CDR2 YSYEKL.